The present T cell receptor (beta chain) was sequenced within a study of T-cell reconstitution after alpha-beta-depleted transplantation in children. Study-level results: It was reported that alpha-beta T cells came from several hundred expanded graft clones (about two months after transplant). When one year had passed after transplant, most T-cell counts and diversity came from newly produced T cells. At day 60, the high TCRbeta diversity found in some patients originated from recipient T cells and thymic progenitors that had survived.

This clonotype appeared many times. Antigen specificity is unknown. The V gene lost 2 bases and the J gene lost 6 bases, with 11 bases spanning the gap. The length of the CDR3 is 12 residues. Germline CDR1 is GTSNPN and CDR2 is SVGIG (reference sequence). During its preparation, the TCRbeta library received unique molecular identifiers. MiXCR, run by TCRdb on the PCR reads, gives a single entry per CDR3 protein. This sample yields fewer than 550,000 distinct CDR3 sequences, of which roughly a tenth are seen a single time; about 2% belongs to the top ten. The source is a child aged 2 to 9 with inherited bone marrow failure, due to receive a stem cell transplant. The chain combines TRBV30 with TRBJ2-7; D ambiguous. Here the sequenced sample was PBMCs, taken before TCRalphabeta/CD19-depleted stem cell transplant. In DNA, the CDR3 is TGTGCCTGGAGTATGGGCAAGGGCGAGCAGTACTTC. This translates into CAWSMGKGEQYF. The variable domain in full, with the rest retrieved from reference TRBV30 and TRBJ2-7, is SQTIHQWPATLVQPVGSPLSLECTVEGTSNPNLYWYRQAAGRGLQLLFYSVGIGQISSEVPQNLSASRPQDRQFILSSKKLLLSDSGFYLCAWSMGKGEQYFGPGTRLTVT.